The 17 T cell receptor beta chains below all came from one sample that was sequenced in a study of regulatory T cells in long-lasting Graves disease. As to time point: persistent/refractory GD, antithyroid drugs over 5 years with positive TRAb. Isolated PBMC RNA provided the starting material for the TCR library. Building the TCR beta libraries relied on iRepertoire HTBI primers, and CDR3 regions underwent Arm-PCR. MiXCR was run by TCRdb on the multiplex PCR reads, yielding one entry per CDR3 protein. The sample has 430,000 or so distinct CDR3 sequences, around a fifth seen once; the top ten hold around an eighth. Sequenced material: peripheral blood mononuclear cells (PBMCs), taken when the disease was refractory, from a patient treated with antithyroid drugs. Receptor source: a female donor with Graves disease.

This clonotype was counted at least ten times. The chain carries TRBV28 and TRBJ1-5, with a weak D call TRBD1 (5 bases). There are 14 residues in the CDR3. CDR1 is MDHEN and CDR2 is SYDVKM in the germline V gene. Trimming removed 2 bases from V and 9 bases from J, with 14 bases in between. The CDR3 loop is CASSLEHRGMPQHF. The CDR3 nucleotides read TGTGCCAGCAGTTTAGAACACCGGGGGATGCCCCAGCATTTT. Variable domain in full (rest from reference TRBV28 and TRBJ1-5): DVKVTQSSRYLVKRTGEKVFLECVQDMDHENMFWYRQDPGLGLRLIYFSYDVKMKEKGDIPEGYSVSREKKERFSLILESASTNQTSMYLCASSLEHRGMPQHFGDGTRLSIL.

About this clonotype itself: This may arise from a read error, as a much more abundant clone is one base away. The CDR3 carries no conserved terminal phenylalanine or tryptophan, so it likely arises from a read error. The rearrangement joins TRBV2 to TRBJ2-5; D might be TRBD2 (5 bases). V gave up 11 bases and J gave up 5 bases, with 18 bases separating them. The CDR3 has 13 amino acids. In germline, CDR1 is SNHLY, CDR2 FYNNEI. The CDR3 is CAGRGRGKETQYS. In DNA, the CDR3 is TGTGCCGGACGTGGTCGGGGAAAGGAGACCCAGTACTCC.

The genes are TRBV20-1 and TRBJ2-2, with TRBD2 matching over 7 bases. The trim removed 4 bases at V and 7 bases at J, leaving 3 bases unmatched. The V gene's germline CDR1 is DFQATT and CDR2 SNEGSKA (reference sequence). CDR3 length equals 12 residues. CDR3 amino acids: CSATGTIGELFF. For the CDR3, the DNA is TGCAGTGCTACCGGGACTATCGGGGAGCTGTTTTTT.

This clonotype was counted at least ten times. The chain uses TRBV6-2 or TRBV6-3 and TRBJ2-7, with a weak D call TRBD2 (5 bases). Looked up from germline, CDR1 is MNHEY and CDR2 is SVGEGT. V was cut by 7 bases and J by 1 base, with 17 bases left in between. CDR3 length: 15 amino acids. The CDR3 loop reads CASMGKLSGSYEQYF. CDR3 DNA: TGTGCCAGCATGGGGAAGCTGTCGGGATCCTACGAGCAGTACTTC.

This chain links TRBV29-1 with TRBJ1-2; D is unresolved. Germline CDR1 and CDR2: SQVTM and ANQGSEA. V was trimmed by 4 bases and J by 2 bases, leaving 8 bases between them. There are 12 residues in the CDR3. CDR3 residues: CSVGSRNYGYTF. The CDR3 DNA reads as TGCAGCGTTGGGAGCAGGAACTATGGCTACACCTTC.

The sample holds a few counts of this clonotype. The chain joins TRBV5-5 to TRBJ1-5, with TRBD1 matching 9 bases. Trimming at V came to 5 bases and at J to 7 bases, leaving 4 bases not matched to a gene. There are 13 residues in the CDR3. Germline values: CDR1 SGHKS, CDR2 YYEKEE (reference sequence). The CDR3 loop is CASSATGGQPQHF. CDR3 nucleotide sequence: TGTGCCAGCAGTGCTACAGGGGGCCAGCCCCAGCATTTT.

This clonotype appeared many times. The chain has TRBV12-3 or TRBV12-4 and TRBJ1-5; tentative D call: TRBD1 (6 bases). This CDR3 spans 15 amino acids. V shed 6 bases and J shed 4 bases, with 16 bases lying between them. DNA for the CDR3: TGTGCCAGCAGCCCCGACGGGGGCCAAAATCAGCCCCAGCATTTT. Encoded protein: CASSPDGGQNQPQHF.

The chain combines TRBV28 with TRBJ2-3, with 7 bases lining up with TRBD2. Per the germline V gene, CDR1 is MDHEN and CDR2 is SYDVKM. Trimming at V came to 6 bases and at J to 0 bases, leaving 6 bases not matched to a gene. The CDR3 spans 15 residues. CDR3 nucleotides: TGTGCCAGCAGAGCACCTAGCGGAAGCACAGATACGCAGTATTTT. Amino acids: CASRAPSGSTDTQYF.

The chain carries TRBV28 and TRBJ2-2; D remains ambiguous. This CDR3 comprises 15 residues. Deletions cut 6 bases from V and 3 bases from J, with 14 bases between. Germline values: CDR1 MDHEN, CDR2 SYDVKM. The CDR3 DNA reads as TGTGCCAGCAGGCGGACGGAGATCGACACCGGGGAGCTGTTTTTT. As protein: CASRRTEIDTGELFF.

This clonotype has more than one count but fewer than ten. The chain uses TRBV4-1 and TRBJ2-7, with 8 positions matching TRBD2. Germline trimming cut 1 base from V and 7 bases from J; bases unmatched to any gene: 6. The germline V gene encodes CDR1 MGHRA and CDR2 YSYEKL. The CDR3 extends over 14 amino acids. This CDR3 is CASSQGTSSWEQYF. For the CDR3, the DNA is TGCGCCAGCAGCCAAGGGACTAGCTCCTGGGAGCAGTACTTC.

There are many counts of this clonotype. The V call is TRBV12-3 or TRBV12-4, the J call TRBJ2-2, with D maybe TRBD2 (5 bases). CDR3 length: 14 residues. Deletions cut 4 bases from V and 5 bases from J, with 11 bases between. CDR3 residues: CASSSVGETGELFF. CDR3 coding DNA: TGTGCCAGCAGTTCTGTGGGAGAAACCGGGGAGCTGTTTTTT.

On this clonotype itself: In this CDR3 the conserved last residue, phenylalanine or tryptophan, is missing, so a read error is likely. The chain links TRBV2 to TRBJ1-5; D remains unclear. The CDR3 contains 15 residues. Per germline, CDR1 SNHLY and CDR2 FYNNEI. The V end was cut by 5 bases, the J end by 0 bases, with 11 bases between. CDR3 amino acids: CASSQTPDSNQPQHS. The CDR3 DNA is TGTGCCAGCAGTCAGACACCCGATAGCAATCAGCCCCAGCATTCT.

The chain employs TRBV7-2 and TRBJ1-1; TRBD1 aligns across 8 bases. With 1 base clipped from V and 4 bases from J, the junction kept 2 bases outside the gene matches. The CDR3 covers 14 residues. The germline V gene has CDR1 SGHTA and CDR2 FQGNSA. CDR3 bases: TGTGCCAGCAGCTTAGACAGGGGGTTCACTGAAGCTTTCTTT. Its translation is CASSLDRGFTEAFF.

This clonotype was detected ten times or more. The chain has TRBV5-5 and TRBJ1-1, with 7 bases aligning to TRBD1. The germline V gene encodes CDR1 SGHKS and CDR2 YYEKEE (reference sequence). This CDR3 comprises 14 residues. The ends lost 0 bases at V and 6 bases at J; junction bases unmatched: 5. The CDR3 bases are TGTGCCAGCAGCTTGGTACAGGGGATCGCTGAAGCTTTCTTT. Translation gives CASSLVQGIAEAFF.

This clonotype occurred a few times. The CDR3 DNA sequence: TGTGCCAGCAGCTCCTCGAGGCTCGAGCAGTACTTC. Translating it yields CASSSSRLEQYF. The chain is built from TRBV7-2 and TRBJ2-7, with D hard to call. Germline CDR1 and CDR2: SGHTA and FQGNSA. V was trimmed by 4 bases and J by 6 bases, leaving 10 bases between them. This CDR3 region has 12 residues.

The chain couples TRBV27 to TRBJ1-4, with D possibly being TRBD1 (5 bases). V dropped 6 bases and J dropped 6 bases, with 20 bases sitting between them. CDR1 is MNHEY and CDR2 is SMNVEV in the germline V gene (reference sequence). The CDR3 has 16 residues. CDR3 loop: CASSTTYGTAYEKLFF. For the CDR3, the DNA is TGTGCCAGCAGCACGACCTACGGGACTGCCTATGAAAAACTGTTTTTT. The full variable domain, in which reference TRBV27 and TRBJ1-4 provide the parts outside the CDR3, is EAQVTQNPRYLITVTGKKLTVTCSQNMNHEYMSWYRQDPGLGLRQIYYSMNVEVTDKGDVPEGYKVSRKEKRNFPLILESPSPNQTSLYFCASSTTYGTAYEKLFFGSGTQLSVL.

In its sample, this clonotype was seen many times. The V and J genes are TRBV28 and TRBJ1-2; D remains unclear. The CDR3 contains 15 residues. The germline CDR1 and CDR2 sequences are MDHEN and SYDVKM. Trimming took off 6 bases at V and 4 bases at J, with 18 bases between the two ends. For the CDR3, the DNA is TGTGCCAGCAGCCGAACCGAACTAGCTACCTATGGCTACACCTTC. The encoded protein is CASSRTELATYGYTF.